Shown below are 5 T cell receptor beta chains from a single sample sequenced in a study of post-analysis software for immune sequencing data. Study results and caveats: Patients used about five TRBV segments, including TRBV5-6, TRBV5-1 and TRBV20-1, more often than controls.

Their antigens are not known. Prepared TCR beta cDNA libraries contained unique molecular identifiers. TCRdb analysed the PCR reads with MiXCR anew, one entry per CDR3 protein. The sample has over 700,000 distinct CDR3 sequences; 25% to 30% are singletons. The source material was blood. The receptor source for this set is a girl aged 5-17 years with multiple sclerosis.

This clonotype came up a few times. The CDR3 sequence: CASSLKGGSGYTF. CDR3 nucleotide sequence: TGTGCCAGCAGTCTGAAGGGGGGCTCCGGCTACACCTTC. The rearrangement links TRBV12-3 or TRBV12-4 to TRBJ1-2; the D gene is possibly TRBD1 (6 bases). Trimming shortened V by 5 bases and J by 8 bases, and 15 bases separated the two germline ends. The CDR3 covers 13 residues.

This clonotype was seen only a few times. V usage is TRBV3-1 and J usage is TRBJ2-4, with 8 nucleotides matching TRBD2. J was trimmed by 7 bases and V by 4 bases; bases with no gene match: 12. Germline CDR1 and CDR2: LGHDT and YNNKEL (reference sequence). The CDR3 loop spans 16 amino acids. The DNA of the CDR3 is TGTGCCAGCAGCCTAACGGGGGGGCCGTGGAGGAACATTCAGTACTTC. Its protein product is CASSLTGGPWRNIQYF.

This clonotype was counted a single time. The V gene is TRBV10-3, the J gene TRBJ2-1; 9 nucleotides agree with TRBD1. CDR3 length: 15 residues. Per germline, CDR1 ENHRY and CDR2 SYGVKD. The J segment lost 13 bases and the V segment lost 6 bases, leaving 16 bases of the junction unmatched. CDR3 sequence: CAIRPRTGAGETQFF. Written as DNA, the CDR3 is TGTGCCATCAGACCGCGGACAGGGGCAGGGGAGACCCAGTTCTTC.

Only one count was recorded for this clonotype. Compared with germline, one end of the junction differs, possibly owing to a read error. CDR3 loop: CAGSVGTELYGYTF. The CDR3 nucleotides are TGTGCCGGCAGCGTAGGGACAGAGCTCTATGGCTACACCTTC. This chain connects TRBV9 to TRBJ1-2, with TRBD1 identical over 7 bases. CDR1 is SGDLS and CDR2 is YYNGEE in the germline V gene. The CDR3 is 14 residues long.

This clonotype has just a few counts. The genes are TRBV5-1 and TRBJ2-7; 7 nucleotides match TRBD1. The CDR3 has 14 amino acids. Germline V gene sequence: CDR1 SGHRS, CDR2 YFSETQ. V lost 3 bases to trimming and J lost 0 bases; unmatched junction nucleotides: 3. The CDR3 loop is CASSYWDSSYEQYF. CDR3 nucleotide sequence: TGCGCCAGCAGCTACTGGGACAGCTCCTACGAGCAGTACTTC.